This T cell receptor (beta chain) was documented in a study of breast tumors, draining lymph nodes, adjacent tissues (dated by TCRdb to 2016 to 2017). A note on the overall study: In breast cancer patients, the study compared the TCR beta repertoires of tumor, adjacent nontumor tissue and axillary lymph nodes. In human breast cancer, the study set out to assess how tumor, surrounding tissue and draining lymph node repertoires relate to one another and whether T cells might be exchanged between them.

This clonotype was detected ten times or more. Its antigen remains unidentified. No base qualities exist here, and no much larger clone lies one base off it. Here V drops 5 bases and J drops 10 bases, and the junction holds 15 bases not matched to any gene. From cysteine to phenylalanine, the CDR3 is 16 amino acids long. The read is trimmed to its CDR3 DNA, 48 bases read in frame from base 1. CDR1 and CDR2 (SGHTA, FQGNSA) derive from the germline V gene. The axillary draining lymph nodes of breast cancer patients were the source of the lymph node samples. Broad study findings and their caveats: In luminal-like breast cancer, tumor and nontumor tissue repertoires resembled each other significantly more than in basal-like breast cancer. T-cell repertoire diversity in tumors was found to be lower than in lymph nodes but higher than in nontumor tissue, and preferential V and J gene usage was observed. Rather than being directly demonstrated, the conclusion that tumor T cells originate in lymph nodes was presented as consistent with a hypothesis. The data were considered consistent with most tumor T cells being derived from the lymph node and subsequently expanding within tumor tissue.

TCRdb lists the instrument as Illumina HiSeq 2000. Multiplex PCR amplification was used to generate the TCR beta chain libraries. High-throughput sequencing was used to analyze the amplified TCR beta chain products. TCRdb reanalyzed the raw reads on its own, using fastp at Q25 for trimming and MiXCR for clone calling, and kept in-frame beta chains. One record per CDR3 amino acid sequence lists the most common genes and DNA. The sample table contains more than 250,000 distinct CDR3 sequences; only one count was recorded for 30% of them. The leading ten clones occupy around 1.1% of the sample. The sequence came from a female donor with breast cancer. Some clones in this sample may be carry-over from other donors' samples. The sequence is built from TRBV7-2 and TRBJ2-1; 9 middle bases align to TRBD2. Sequenced material: axillary lymph node tissue. The DNA sequence is given as TGTGCCAGCAGCCCCACGGCAGCGGGAGGCGTTAGGGAGCAGTTCTTC. Protein translation: CASSPTAAGGVREQFF.